A selection of T cell receptor beta chains follows, all from one sample in a study of cytomegalovirus exposure and HLA in healthy donors. The table came from immunoSEQ multiplex PCR; TCRdb's copy has only in-frame clones and leaves some out. The sample carries 100,000 to 150,000 clones, approximately 74% recorded once. Sequencing was performed on PBMCs. These receptors were obtained from a male donor in good health and CMV-seronegative. CDR3s include the opening cysteine and the closing phenylalanine or tryptophan. Each record gives: D gene, V gene, J gene, clone size, CDR3 DNA, CDR3 protein. The D gene is left open where the match is weak. Clone size is not always given. Where it is, it says once, few, many or a class for expanded clones.

TRBD1	TRBV5-1	TRBJ1-1	.	TGCGCCAGCAGCCCCTTGACAGGGCGTGAGGCTTTCTTT	CASSPLTGREAFF
TRBD1	TRBV6-4	TRBJ1-6	few	TGTGCCAGCAGTGACGATGCAGGGGGCAATTCACCCCTCCACTTT	CASSDDAGGNSPLHF
.	TRBV28	TRBJ2-1	.	TGTGCCAGCAGCGGTAGAGAGGGCGGGGGCCACGTCTACAATGAGCAGTTCTTC	CASSGREGGGHVYNEQFF
.	TRBV6-5	TRBJ2-7	.	TGTGCCAGCAGTTCCGTTCTAACCTACGAGCAGTACTTC	CASSSVLTYEQYF
.	TRBV10-1	TRBJ2-3	.	TGCGCCAGCAGTGGGACCCCTGAGGGTTGGACAGATACGCAGTATTTT	CASSGTPEGWTDTQYF
TRBD1	TRBV6-5	TRBJ2-7	.	TGTGCCAGCAGTGCGGACAGGGGCTACGAGCAGTACTTC	CASSADRGYEQYF
TRBD2	TRBV28	TRBJ2-7	.	TGTGCCAGCAGGGGTCTAGCGGGAGTGGCTTACGAGCAGTACTTC	CASRGLAGVAYEQYF
TRBD2	TRBV9	TRBJ2-3	few	TGTGCCAGCAGCCCCCTAGCGGGAGGTACGACAGATACGCAGTATTTT	CASSPLAGGTTDTQYF
.	TRBV18	TRBJ1-5	.	TGTGCCAGCTCCCGCCTAAACGATCAGCCCCAGCATTTT	CASSRLNDQPQHF
.	TRBV7-9	TRBJ2-3	.	TGTGCCAGCAGCTTATACACAGGTCGCACAGATACGCAGTATTTT	CASSLYTGRTDTQYF
TRBD2	TRBV11-2	TRBJ2-7	.	TGTGCCAGCAGCTTAATACCTAGCGGTTACGAGCAGTACTTC	CASSLIPSGYEQYF
TRBD1	TRBV2	TRBJ2-7	.	TGTGCCAACCCGGGACAGCGGATGTACGAGCAGTACTTC	CANPGQRMYEQYF
TRBD1	TRBV5-1	TRBJ2-1	.	TGCGCCAGCAGCTTTTTTTTGGACAGGGTTCTCGATGAGCAGTTCTTC	CASSFFLDRVLDEQFF
TRBD1	TRBV28	TRBJ1-1	.	TGTGCCAGCAGTTTCGTCCGCTTAGCGAAGACAGGGGACTGGGAGAAAGAAGCTTTCTTT	CASSFVRLAKTGDWEKEAFF
.	TRBV18	TRBJ1-2	.	TGTGCCAGCTCGCCGGAAAGTCTAGTCTCCTATGGCTACACCTTC	CASSPESLVSYGYTF
.	TRBV4-1	TRBJ1-6	.	TGCGCCAGCAGCGTCACAGGTCCTTCACCCCTCCACTTT	CASSVTGPSPLHF
TRBD1	TRBV30	TRBJ1-1	.	TGTGCCAGCTCATCCGGGACAGGGGGCTTTGAGGCTTTCTTT	CASSSGTGGFEAFF
TRBD1	TRBV5-1	TRBJ1-1	.	TGCGCCAGCAGCATAGCCCCCGGGACAGAGAACACTGAAGCTTTCTTT	CASSIAPGTENTEAFF
.	TRBV28	TRBJ2-1	once	TGTGCCAGCAGTTTACTGGCCGGGGTGGGCAATGAGCAGTTCTTC	CASSLLAGVGNEQFF
TRBD1	TRBV5-6	TRBJ2-7	few	TGTGCCAGCAGCCCCAACCCCCGGGACAGGATTAGCGAGCAGTACTTC	CASSPNPRDRISEQYF
TRBD1	TRBV7-2	TRBJ1-2	.	TGTGCCAGCAGCGTCCGGGACAGGGGGTCCTATGGCTACACCTTC	CASSVRDRGSYGYTF
.	TRBV7-2	TRBJ1-5	.	TGTGCCAGCAGCTGGGGCCTGACAGGCCCTAATCAGCCCCAGCATTTT	CASSWGLTGPNQPQHF
.	TRBV6-6	TRBJ2-7	.	TGTGCCAGCAGTGAGACAGCAATCTACGAGCAGTACTTC	CASSETAIYEQYF
TRBD2	TRBV4-1	TRBJ2-2	few	TGCGCCAGCAGCCAGCAGACCGGGACTATGAACACCGGGGAGCTGTTTTTT	CASSQQTGTMNTGELFF
TRBD2	TRBV28	TRBJ2-7	.	TGTGCCAGCAGCATCAATAGCGGGGGCACCTACGAGCAGTACTTC	CASSINSGGTYEQYF
TRBD1	TRBV27	TRBJ1-4	.	TGTGCCAGCAGTACCCCCGGGACAGGGGATGAAAAACTGTTTTTT	CASSTPGTGDEKLFF
TRBD1	TRBV7-2	TRBJ2-7	.	TGTGCCAGCAGCTTAAAGACGCCCGGACAGGGGTCCTACGAGCAGTACTTC	CASSLKTPGQGSYEQYF
.	TRBV5-5	TRBJ2-3	.	TGTGCCAGCAGCTCCGGACACAACACAGATACGCAGTATTTT	CASSSGHNTDTQYF
TRBD1	TRBV4-3	TRBJ1-5	.	TGCGCCAGCAGCCAAACAGGGGGCGCGGGCGTTGGTCAGCCCCAGCATTTT	CASSQTGGAGVGQPQHF
.	TRBV6-5	TRBJ1-1	.	TGTGCCAGCAGCCTCGTGGGGCAAAAATTCGGTGAAGCTTTCTTT	CASSLVGQKFGEAFF
.	TRBV27	TRBJ2-5	.	TGTGCCAGCAGTTTAACAGAAGCCCAAGAGACCCAGTACTTC	CASSLTEAQETQYF
.	TRBV21-1	TRBJ1-1	.	TGTGCCAGCAGCGGCCGGGACAGGGTCTGGACTGAAGCTTTCTTT	CASSGRDRVWTEAFF
TRBD2	TRBV28	TRBJ2-7	once	TGTGCCAGCAGCTCAAGGACTAGCCCTTCCTCCATACTCTACGAGCAGTACTTC	CASSSRTSPSSILYEQYF
TRBD1	TRBV9	TRBJ1-6	few	TGTGCCAGCAGCGCCGGGACAGGGGATTATAATTCACCCCTCCACTTT	CASSAGTGDYNSPLHF
.	TRBV5-4	TRBJ2-2	.	TGTGCGTTTCTCGGCAGGCTGAACACCGGGGAGCTGTTTTTT	CAFLGRLNTGELFF
.	TRBV19	TRBJ1-1	.	TGTGCCAGTAACGGGGTGAACACTGAAGCTTTCTTT	CASNGVNTEAFF
TRBD1	TRBV18	TRBJ2-1	.	TGTGCCAGCTCACCATTGACCCAGGGGGTTGATGAGCAGTTCTTC	CASSPLTQGVDEQFF
.	TRBV19	TRBJ1-5	few	TGTGCCAGTGGGGGAGGATTCAGACAGCCCCAGCATTTT	CASGGGFRQPQHF
TRBD1	TRBV18	TRBJ2-5	.	TGTGCCAGCTCACCAAGGACAGGGTTCCAAGAGACCCAGTACTTC	CASSPRTGFQETQYF
.	TRBV7-7	TRBJ2-1	few	TGTGCTAGCAGCCCTGACTTGACCCACTCCTACAATGAGCAGTTCTTC	CASSPDLTHSYNEQFF
.	TRBV7-9	TRBJ2-7	few	TGTTCCAGCAGCTTAGCTGGGGTCGGGGACGAGCAGTACTTC	CSSSLAGVGDEQYF
.	TRBV27	TRBJ2-3	.	TGTGCCAGCAGTTTTAAACCCCTAGAAGATACGCAGTATTTT	CASSFKPLEDTQYF
TRBD1	TRBV7-8	TRBJ1-6	few	TGTGCCAGCAGCTTAGATTGTGGGACAGGGAACCGATCACCCCTCCACTTT	CASSLDCGTGNRSPLHF
.	TRBV28	TRBJ2-7	medium-sized	TGTGGGGCCGCAGGGGACCGCATAGGCGGATACGAGCAGTACTTC	CGAAGDRIGGYEQYF
.	TRBV4-2	TRBJ2-3	.	TGTGCCAGCAGCCAAGGGAATAGCGGAGATACGCAGTATTTT	CASSQGNSGDTQYF
.	TRBV7-9	TRBJ1-2	.	TGTGCCAGCAGCTTCGCGGGGGGGGACTATGGCTACACCTTC	CASSFAGGDYGYTF
TRBD2	TRBV19	TRBJ2-7	.	TGTGCCAGTAGTCCCCCGGGACTAGCGGATTACGAGCAGTACTTC	CASSPPGLADYEQYF
.	TRBV27	TRBJ2-3	.	TGTGCCAGCAGCCTAAGGGGGTATACGCAGTATTTT	CASSLRGYTQYF
TRBD1	TRBV18	TRBJ2-7	.	TGTGCCAGCTCACCATTTGACAGGGGACTTACCTACGAGCAGTACTTC	CASSPFDRGLTYEQYF